This T cell receptor beta chain was identified in a study of OX40 agonist ivuxolimab in advanced cancers. Background on the whole study: The costimulatory receptor OX40 (CD134) was targeted by ivuxolimab, a fully human IgG2 agonistic monoclonal antibody. Intravenous ivuxolimab was administered to patients every 2 weeks at six dose levels: 0.01, 0.1, 0.3, 1.5, 3 and 10 mg/kg. Among the approximately 50 dose-escalation patients, around 20 had hepatocellular carcinoma, 15 or so melanoma, 9 renal cell carcinoma and 9 head and neck cancer. A male proportion of around 80% and a mean age of approximately 62 years, ranging from 23 to 79, were recorded for the dose-escalation cohort. Prior anti-PD-1, anti-PD-L1 or anti-CTLA-4 therapy was permitted, and checkpoint inhibitors had been received by roughly 42% of dose-escalation patients. Three dose-escalation patients achieved partial responses, one with hepatocellular carcinoma and two with cutaneous melanoma. The purpose of peripheral TCRbeta sequencing was to test whether ivuxolimab changed TCR sequence diversity and led to clonal T-cell expansion. The paper covers the monotherapy dose-escalation part of the phase I ivuxolimab trial, which included N ≈ 57 patients. What the work shows at the level of the full study, not this receptor alone: After ivuxolimab, expanded clones were on average more numerous among CD8+ T cells than among CD4+ T cells. The antigen specificity of the peripheral T cells that underwent clonal expansion was not determined. Low levels of normalized T-cell clonal expansion were also shown by some nonresponding patients. Partial responders in the 0.1-3.0 mg/kg groups had among the lowest normalized peripheral clonal expansion, especially among CD8+ T cells. At doses of 0.1 to 3.0 mg/kg, clonal expansion of both CD4+ and CD8+ T cells in blood was seen between baseline and week 6.

Patients with a history of autoimmune disease or receiving systemic immunosuppression were excluded from the trial. Peripheral blood for TCR sequencing was drawn from every dose cohort at baseline, at cycle 4 day 1 and at cycle 7 day 1. Samples came from an open-label, multicenter, first-in-human phase I dose-escalation trial of ivuxolimab. Adults with locally advanced or metastatic melanoma, renal cell, hepatocellular, or head and neck squamous cell carcinoma were enrolled in the trial. Before TCR sequencing, CD4+ T cells and CD8+ T cells were sorted from peripheral blood as separate populations. For sequencing of the TCRbeta CDR3 region, genomic DNA was extracted from the sorted cells. TCRbeta CDR3 regions were sequenced using the immunoSEQ Assay. TCRdb took over this immuneACCESS table, retaining in-frame rearrangements with V and J assigned. Such tables are incomplete; in checked studies, under half of the missing clones stem from an unresolved V gene, and the remainder is unexplained. Here the sample has under 80,000 clones; roughly 90% occur a single time. Around 2.2% of the sample belongs to the ten largest clones.

V is cut by 0 bases and J by 0 bases, and the space between the germline ends is 7 bases. Inclusive of the bounding cysteine and phenylalanine, the CDR3 is 15 residues long. Only CDR3 DNA remains: 45 bases, in frame from the first base. As encoded in the germline V gene, CDR1 is SGHRS while CDR2 is YFSETQ. On this clone itself: What this receptor recognizes is not known. Base quality data are lacking; no much larger clone is found one base away.

The specimen was CD4+ or CD8+ T cells sorted from blood, collected in a trial of the OX40 agonist ivuxolimab. The clonotype originates from an adult with an advanced solid tumor such as melanoma, head and neck, liver or kidney cancer. The rearrangement joined TRBV5-1 to TRBJ2-1; the D match is possibly TRBD1 or TRBD2, with 5 bases aligned in each. In nucleotides, the sequence is TGCGCCAGCAGCTTGGGAGGGACCTCCTACAATGAGCAGTTCTTC. The resulting protein is CASSLGGTSYNEQFF.